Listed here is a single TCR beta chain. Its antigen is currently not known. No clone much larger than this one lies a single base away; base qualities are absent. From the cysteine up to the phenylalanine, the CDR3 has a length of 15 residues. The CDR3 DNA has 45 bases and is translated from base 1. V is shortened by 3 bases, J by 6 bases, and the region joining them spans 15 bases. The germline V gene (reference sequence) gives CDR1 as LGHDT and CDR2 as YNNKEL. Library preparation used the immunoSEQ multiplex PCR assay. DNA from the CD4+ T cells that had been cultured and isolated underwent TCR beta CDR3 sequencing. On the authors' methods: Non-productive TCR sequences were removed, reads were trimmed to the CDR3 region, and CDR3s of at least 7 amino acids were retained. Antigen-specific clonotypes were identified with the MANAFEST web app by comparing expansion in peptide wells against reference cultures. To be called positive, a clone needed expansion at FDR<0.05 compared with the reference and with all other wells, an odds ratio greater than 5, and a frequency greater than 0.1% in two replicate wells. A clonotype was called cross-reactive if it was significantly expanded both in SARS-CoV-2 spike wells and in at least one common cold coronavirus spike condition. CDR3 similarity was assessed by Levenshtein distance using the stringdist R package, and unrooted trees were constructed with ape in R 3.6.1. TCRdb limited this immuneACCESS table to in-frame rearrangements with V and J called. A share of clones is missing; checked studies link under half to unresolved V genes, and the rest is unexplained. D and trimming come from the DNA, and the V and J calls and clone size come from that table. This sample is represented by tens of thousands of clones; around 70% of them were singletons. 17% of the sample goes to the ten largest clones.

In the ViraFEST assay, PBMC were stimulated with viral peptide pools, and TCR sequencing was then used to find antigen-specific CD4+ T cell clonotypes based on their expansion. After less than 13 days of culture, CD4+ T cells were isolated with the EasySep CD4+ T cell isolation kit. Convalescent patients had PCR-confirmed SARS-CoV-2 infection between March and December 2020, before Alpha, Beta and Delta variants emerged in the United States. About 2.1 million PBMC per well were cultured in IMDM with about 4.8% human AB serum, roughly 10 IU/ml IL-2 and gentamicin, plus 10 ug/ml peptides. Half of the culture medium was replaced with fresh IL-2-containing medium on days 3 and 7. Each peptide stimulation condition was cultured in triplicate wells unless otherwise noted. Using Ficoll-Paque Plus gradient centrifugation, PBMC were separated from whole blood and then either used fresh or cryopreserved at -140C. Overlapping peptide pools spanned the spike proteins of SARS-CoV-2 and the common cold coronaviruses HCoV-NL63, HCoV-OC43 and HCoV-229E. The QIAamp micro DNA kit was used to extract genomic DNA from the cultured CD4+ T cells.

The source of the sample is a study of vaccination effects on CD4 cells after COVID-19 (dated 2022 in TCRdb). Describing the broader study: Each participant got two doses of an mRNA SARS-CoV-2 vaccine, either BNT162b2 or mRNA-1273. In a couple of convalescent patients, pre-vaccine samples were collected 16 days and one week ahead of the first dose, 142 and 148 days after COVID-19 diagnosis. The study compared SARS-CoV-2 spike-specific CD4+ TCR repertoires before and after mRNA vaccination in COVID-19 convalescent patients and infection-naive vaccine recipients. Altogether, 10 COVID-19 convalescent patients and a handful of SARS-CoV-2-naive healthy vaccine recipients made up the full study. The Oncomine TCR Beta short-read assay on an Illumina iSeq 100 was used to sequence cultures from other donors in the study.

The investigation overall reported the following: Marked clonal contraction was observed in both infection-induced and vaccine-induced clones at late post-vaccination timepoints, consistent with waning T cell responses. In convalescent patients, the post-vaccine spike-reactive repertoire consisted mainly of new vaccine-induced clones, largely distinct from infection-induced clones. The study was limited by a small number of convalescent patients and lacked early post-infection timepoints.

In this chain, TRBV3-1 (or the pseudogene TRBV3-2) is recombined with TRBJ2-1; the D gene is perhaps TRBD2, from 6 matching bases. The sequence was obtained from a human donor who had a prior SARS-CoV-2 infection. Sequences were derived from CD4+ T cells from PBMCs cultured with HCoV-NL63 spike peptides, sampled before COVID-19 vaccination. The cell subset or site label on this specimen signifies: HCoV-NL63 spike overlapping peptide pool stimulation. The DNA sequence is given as TGTGCCAGCAGCCACGAGACTAGGTTGTTCAATGAGCAGTTCTTC. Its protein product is CASSHETRLFNEQFF.